This TCR beta chain was profiled in a study of human T cells and chemical hapten exposure. V was pared by 4 bases and J by 11 bases, with 15 bases between. The CDR3 length is 14 residues. The germline V gene has CDR1 MGHDK and CDR2 SYGVNS. Sample share makes this clonotype medium-sized. Time point given: patch test 1, 2 weeks after DPC sensitization. Treatment denoted: therapeutic diphenylcyclopropenone sensitization with weekly scalp DPC. TCRdb re-called the RACE reads through MiXCR, storing one row per CDR3 protein. The sample has some 350,000 distinct CDR3 sequences, around 6.9% seen once; the top ten hold 7.5% to 9%.

The source material was whole blood, sampled in connection with sensitization to the hapten diphenylcyclopropenone (DPC). The chain couples TRBV25-1 to TRBJ2-6, with D perhaps matching TRBD1 (6 bases). This receptor was taken from a woman younger than 35 with alopecia areata. Some clones in this sample may be carry-over from other donors' samples. The CDR3 coding sequence is TGTGCCAGCAGTGTCTTGACAGGCTCCTACGTCCTGACTTTC. Residues: CASSVLTGSYVLTF.